This T cell receptor (beta chain) was captured in a study of T cell repertoires in cytomegalovirus infection. Study-level background: Selected CMV epitopes included recently identified HLA-C-restricted ones as well as well-studied HLA-B-restricted ones.

Points from the study as a whole: Using cumulative public TCR beta family frequency, the authors identified those who carried CMV together with the relevant HLA.

In this sample, this clonotype turned up a few times. What it recognizes is unknown. TCRdb reprocessed the reads with MiXCR, giving one entry per CDR3 protein. The table lists roughly 500,000 distinct CDR3 sequences, 30% to 35% of them singletons. The CDR3 extends over 19 amino acids. The germline V and J ends were trimmed by 5 bases and 2 bases, with 24 bases remaining between them. CDR1 and CDR2 (germline): MNHEY, SMNVEV (reference sequence). The receptor comes from a human donor in good health (CMV status not recorded). Some clones in this sample may be carry-over from other donors' samples. The chain uses TRBV27 and TRBJ2-2, with unresolved D. This specimen was cultured PBMCs, taken from culture after CMV antigen stimulation. The CDR3 is CASSPRTETEPFNTGELFF. The CDR3 bases are TGTGCCAGCAGTCCCCGGACGGAGACTGAACCCTTCAACACCGGGGAGCTGTTTTTT.